These 5 T cell receptor beta chains came from one sample sequenced in a study of cytomegalovirus exposure and HLA in healthy donors. With 60 Vbeta and 13 Jbeta primers, the PCR was carried out. Measured with immunoSEQ multiplex PCR; TCRdb has only the in-frame clones, and not every one. Of more than 90,000 clones listed, around three quarters are singletons. Sequencing was carried out using PBMCs. All receptors derive from a man between 25 and 39 years old in good health and CMV-seronegative.

The chain recombines TRBV28 with TRBJ1-3; maybe TRBD1 (5 bases). Trimming stripped 10 bases from V and 3 bases from J, with 16 bases between. The CDR3 has 14 residues. Germline V CDR1 and CDR2: MDHEN, SYDVKM. CDR3 sequence (DNA): TGTGCCATCACAGCGGGGGGAGGTGGAAACACCATATATTTT. Its protein product is CAITAGGGGNTIYF. The full variable domain, with the rest looked up from reference TRBV28 and TRBJ1-3, is DVKVTQSSRYLVKRTGEKVFLECVQDMDHENMFWYRQDPGLGLRLIYFSYDVKMKEKGDIPEGYSVSREKKERFSLILESASTNQTSMYLCAITAGGGGNTIYFGEGSWLTVV.

J is TRBJ2-7 and V is TRBV5-1, with TRBD1 identical over 7 bases. Germline V gene lookup returns CDR1 SGHRS and CDR2 YFSETQ. After removal of 4 bases from V and 3 bases from J, the junction contained 7 bases not matched to a gene. This CDR3 is built from 14 residues. The CDR3 here is CASSPTGDLYEQYV. In DNA, the CDR3 is TGCGCCAGCAGCCCTACAGGGGACCTCTACGAGCAGTACGTC.

This chain joins TRBV5-6 and TRBJ1-2; TRBD1 matches at 10 bases. The CDR3 consists of 14 residues. The V segment lost 4 bases and the J segment 4 bases; nucleotides outside the gene matches: 4. Germline lookup yields CDR1 SGHDT and CDR2 YYEEEE. The CDR3 bases are TGTGCCAGCAGCCGGACAGGGGGTCTCTATGGCTACACCTTC. This codes for CASSRTGGLYGYTF.

The CDR3 DNA reads TGTGCCAGCAGCGTATCGGACAGGGATTCTGAAGCTTTCTTT. Its translation is CASSVSDRDSEAFF. The rearrangement joins TRBV9 to TRBJ1-1, with 8 bases that match TRBD1. This CDR3 spans 14 amino acids. V was clipped by 1 base and J by 6 bases; unmatched bases: 5. The germline gives CDR1 SGDLS, CDR2 YYNGEE. The full variable domain, its missing parts supplied by reference TRBV9 and TRBJ1-1, is DSGVTQTPKHLITATGQRVTLRCSPRSGDLSVYWYQQSLDQGLQFLIQYYNGEERAKGNILERFSAQQFPDLHSELNLSSLELGDSALYFCASSVSDRDSEAFFGQGTRLTVV.

The CDR3, as DNA: TGTGCCAGCAGTTCCGGGACCGGGACAGGGGAAGAGGGAGAGACCCAGTACTTC. Amino acid sequence: CASSSGTGTGEEGETQYF. The chain recombines TRBV11-2 with TRBJ2-5; 10 positions agree with TRBD1. The CDR3 runs 18 residues. J gave up 4 bases and V 6 bases, and 17 bases lay outside the gene matches. CDR1 is SGHAT and CDR2 is FQNNGV in the germline V gene. Full variable domain (missing parts from reference TRBV11-2 and TRBJ2-5): EAGVAQSPRYKIIEKRQSVAFWCNPISGHATLYWYQQILGQGPKLLIQFQNNGVVDDSQLPKDRFSAERLKGVDSTLKIQPAKLEDSAVYLCASSSGTGTGEEGETQYFGPGTRLLVL.